This T cell receptor (beta chain) derives from a study of blood T cell repertoires in COVID-19. In the study overall: Donors in the United States, Italy and Spain gave samples during acute or convalescent COVID-19.

The CDR3 loop spans 12 amino acids. The V end was cut by 5 bases, the J end by 5 bases, with 10 bases between. Germline V gene lookup returns CDR1 MNHEY and CDR2 SVGAGI. Participants were aged about 18 to 100 years from some 24 US areas. Assignments of participants to cohorts depended upon their own reported clinical history. Here immunoSEQ multiplex PCR was the method, and the copy in TCRdb shows in-frame clones only, minus some. The table has 310,000 or so clones, 87% seen once; the top ten hold 5.5% to 7%. The chain employs TRBV6-5 and TRBJ2-7; the D gene is possibly TRBD2 (5 bases). Sequencing input: PBMCs or T cells enriched from blood (not recorded which). This receptor was identified in a woman aged 40 to 55 who had recovered from COVID-19. The CDR3 DNA reads TGTGCCAGCAGTCCCCTCGGGGACGAGCAGTACTTC. Translation gives CASSPLGDEQYF.